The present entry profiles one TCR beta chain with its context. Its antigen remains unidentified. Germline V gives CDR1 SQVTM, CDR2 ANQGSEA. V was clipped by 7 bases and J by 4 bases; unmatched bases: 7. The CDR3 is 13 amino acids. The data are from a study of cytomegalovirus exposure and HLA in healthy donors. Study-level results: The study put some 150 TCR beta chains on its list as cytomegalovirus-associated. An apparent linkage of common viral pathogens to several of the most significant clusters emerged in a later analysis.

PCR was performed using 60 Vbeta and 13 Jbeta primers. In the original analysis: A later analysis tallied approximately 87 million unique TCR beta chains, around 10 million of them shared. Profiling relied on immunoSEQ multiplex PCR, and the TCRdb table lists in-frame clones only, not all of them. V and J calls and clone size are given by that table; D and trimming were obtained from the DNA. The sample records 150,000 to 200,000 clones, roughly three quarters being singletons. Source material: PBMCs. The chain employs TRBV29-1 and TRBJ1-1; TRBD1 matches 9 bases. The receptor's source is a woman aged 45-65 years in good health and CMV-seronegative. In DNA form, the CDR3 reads TGCAGCGCATGGGACAGGGATTCCACTGAAGCTTTCTTT. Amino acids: CSAWDRDSTEAFF. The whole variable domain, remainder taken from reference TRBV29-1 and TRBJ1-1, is SAVISQKPSRDICQRGTSLTIQCQVDSQVTMMFWYRQQPGQSLTLIATANQGSEATYESGFVIDKFPISRPNLTFSTLTVSNMSPEDSSIYLCSAWDRDSTEAFFGQGTRLTVV.